Listed below are T cell receptor beta chains from one sample, sequenced in a study of T cells in Graves' hyperthyroidism and ophthalmopathy. Via MiXCR, TCRdb re-called the multiplex PCR reads, giving one row per CDR3 protein. The data show hundreds of thousands of distinct CDR3 sequences, with about 20% seen just once and about half held by the top ten. The sequencing input was blood. Every receptor here comes from a man in his forties with Graves' ophthalmopathy. Each CDR3 is given with its conserved first and last residue. Fields, in order: clone size, V gene, D gene, J gene, CDR3 length, CDR3 protein, CDR3 DNA. The D gene is left open where the match is weak. A row's size may be missing; if present it is once, few, many or a size class.

many	TRBV3-1	NA	TRBJ1-3	14	CASSLRSSGNTIYF	TGTGCCAGCAGCCTCAGAAGCTCCGGAAACACCATATATTTT
many	TRBV18	TRBD1	TRBJ2-5	16	CASSPRNGQGKETQYF	TGTGCCAGCTCACCACGGAATGGACAGGGAAAAGAGACCCAGTACTTC
many	TRBV28	NA	TRBJ1-2	11	CASSSSYGYTF	TGTGCCAGCAGTTCCTCTTATGGCTACACCTTC
many	TRBV2	NA	TRBJ2-1	15	CASSDVGVAGSEQFF	TGTGCCAGCAGTGATGTGGGGGTAGCTGGGAGTGAGCAGTTCTTC
NA	TRBV6-2/TRBV6-3	TRBD2	TRBJ2-7	13	CASSALAGGGQYF	TGTGCCAGCAGTGCTCTAGCGGGAGGAGGGCAGTACTTC
few	TRBV7-9	NA	TRBJ2-5	15	CASSSRDGVQETQYF	TGTGCCAGCAGCTCCCGGGACGGGGTCCAAGAGACCCAGTACTTC
NA	TRBV6-4	TRBD2	TRBJ2-2	15	CAIKGTGGDTGELFF	TGTGCCATCAAAGGGACCGGGGGGGACACCGGGGAGCTGTTTTTT
NA	TRBV7-3	NA	TRBJ2-3	12	CASSLSMGTQYF	TGTGCCAGCAGCTTATCTATGGGTACGCAGTATTTT
NA	TRBV5-1	TRBD1	TRBJ2-7	13	CASHKQGVGEQYF	TGTGCCAGCCACAAGCAGGGGGTCGGGGAGCAGTACTTC
many	TRBV28	NA	TRBJ2-1	15	CASIVGGSSYNEQFF	TGTGCCAGCATCGTAGGGGGGAGCTCCTACAATGAGCAGTTCTTC
NA	TRBV19	TRBD1	TRBJ1-5	14	CASSPRGGHQPQHF	TGTGCCAGTAGTCCACGAGGGGGCCATCAGCCCCAGCATTTT
NA	TRBV9	NA	TRBJ2-2	15	CASSVGGVNSGELFF	TGTGCCAGCAGCGTAGGAGGGGTTAATTCCGGGGAGCTGTTTTTT
few	TRBV28	TRBD2	TRBJ2-2	17	CASSLGLAGGPGGELFF	TGTGCCAGCAGTTTGGGACTAGCGGGAGGGCCCGGCGGGGAGCTGTTTTTT
few	TRBV20-1	TRBD1	TRBJ2-1	15	CSANLGDRGYNEQFF	TGCAGTGCTAACCTGGGGGACAGGGGGTACAATGAGCAGTTCTTC
few	TRBV6-2/TRBV6-3	NA	TRBJ2-6	15	CASSPRPPGANVLTF	TGTGCCAGCAGCCCGCGGCCCCCTGGGGCCAACGTCCTGACTTTC
many	TRBV20-1	TRBD1	TRBJ1-1	16	CSARDRTGPTNTEAFF	TGCAGTGCTAGAGATAGGACAGGGCCAACTAACACTGAAGCTTTCTTT
many	TRBV30	NA	TRBJ1-4	13	CAWNQGGKEKLFF	TGTGCCTGGAACCAGGGAGGGAAGGAAAAACTGTTTTTT
many	TRBV6-1	TRBD2	TRBJ2-1	15	CASSEGVSGGQEQFF	TGTGCCAGCAGTGAAGGCGTTAGCGGGGGTCAGGAGCAGTTCTTC
many	TRBV7-8	TRBD2	TRBJ2-7	15	CASSFGLAGAYEQYF	TGTGCCAGCAGCTTTGGACTAGCGGGGGCCTACGAGCAGTACTTC
many	TRBV12-3/TRBV12-4	NA	TRBJ1-2	12	CASNTGFYGYTF	TGTGCCAGCAATACAGGGTTTTATGGCTACACCTTC
many	TRBV30	NA	TRBJ1-1	14	CAWRSFRGNTEAFF	TGTGCCTGGAGGTCCTTCAGGGGAAACACTGAAGCTTTCTTT
NA	TRBV19	TRBD1	TRBJ1-4	15	CASSTPTGGHEKLFF	TGTGCCAGTAGTACCCCGACAGGGGGTCATGAAAAACTGTTTTTT
many	TRBV7-2	TRBD1	TRBJ1-2	14	CASSLLGQNYGYTF	TGTGCCAGCAGCTTATTGGGACAGAACTATGGCTACACCTTC
many	TRBV20-1	TRBD2	TRBJ2-1	16	CSAGTSGRAVYNEQFF	TGCAGTGCTGGGACTAGCGGGAGGGCTGTTTACAATGAGCAGTTCTTC
few	TRBV5-6	NA	TRBJ2-7	13	CASSLGELYEQYF	TGTGCCAGCAGCTTGGGTGAACTATACGAGCAGTACTTC
NA	TRBV2	NA	TRBJ1-6	15	CASTQDQVAGSPLHF	TGTGCCAGCACCCAGGACCAGGTCGCCGGGTCACCCCTCCACTTT
many	TRBV6-5	NA	TRBJ1-1	12	CASSYGDTEAFF	TGTGCCAGCAGTTACGGAGACACTGAAGCTTTCTTT
NA	TRBV3-1	NA	TRBJ2-2	14	CASSQVGNTGELFF	TGTGCCAGCAGCCAAGTGGGGAACACCGGGGAGCTGTTTTTT
few	TRBV5-1	NA	TRBJ2-5	14	CASSLKDSQETQYF	TGCGCCAGCAGTCTAAAAGACAGCCAAGAGACCCAGTACTTC
NA	TRBV6-2/TRBV6-3	TRBD2	TRBJ2-1	17	CASSYSKSGGDYNEQFF	TGTGCCAGCAGTTACTCGAAGTCGGGGGGGGACTACAATGAGCAGTTCTTC
NA	TRBV7-9	TRBD1	TRBJ1-2	15	CASSGTGGQGYGYTF	TGTGCCAGCAGCGGGACAGGGGGCCAGGGCTATGGCTACACCTTC
NA	TRBV10-3	TRBD1	TRBJ1-5	13	CAINGQVNQPQHF	TGTGCCATCAATGGACAGGTCAATCAGCCCCAGCATTTT
few	TRBV3-1	NA	TRBJ1-3	14	CASSQRGPGNTIYF	TGTGCCAGCAGCCAAAGAGGCCCAGGAAACACCATATATTTT
few	TRBV19	TRBD1	TRBJ1-1	17	CASSFTRTGAMNTEAFF	TGTGCCAGTAGTTTTACCAGGACAGGGGCTATGAACACTGAAGCTTTCTTT
many	TRBV4-1	NA	TRBJ2-7	13	CASSQDIYYEQYF	TGCGCCAGCAGCCAAGATATCTACTACGAGCAGTACTTC
NA	TRBV7-2	TRBD1	TRBJ1-1	14	CASSSYRGLTEAFF	TGTGCCAGCAGCTCCTACAGGGGGCTGACTGAAGCTTTCTTT
many	TRBV30	NA	TRBJ2-3	18	CAWSVPPLLAAGWDTQYF	TGTGCCTGGAGTGTACCCCCTCTCTTAGCCGCGGGTTGGGATACGCAGTATTTT
NA	TRBV24-1	TRBD1	TRBJ1-2	13	CATRGQGHYGYTF	TGTGCCACCAGAGGACAGGGGCACTATGGCTACACCTTC
many	TRBV6-2/TRBV6-3	NA	TRBJ1-5	15	CASSYSLTGNQPQHF	TGTGCCAGCAGTTACTCCTTGACAGGCAATCAGCCCCAGCATTTT
few	TRBV28	NA	TRBJ2-6	15	CASTSGGAGANVLTF	TGTGCCAGCACCTCAGGAGGGGCCGGGGCCAACGTCCTGACTTTC
many	TRBV28	NA	TRBJ1-2	13	CASTTGGVRGYTF	TGTGCCAGCACTACCGGGGGGGTACGTGGCTACACCTTC
many	TRBV19	NA	TRBJ2-5	13	CASSMEGTETQYF	TGTGCCAGTAGTATGGAGGGAACAGAGACCCAGTACTTC
few	TRBV6-1	NA	TRBJ1-1	14	CASRNTGLNTEAFF	TGTGCCAGCAGAAATACAGGGTTGAACACTGAAGCTTTCTTT
NA	TRBV19	TRBD2	TRBJ2-1	19	CASSIGTSGRAGSYNEQFF	TGTGCCAGTAGTATAGGGACTAGCGGGAGGGCGGGGTCCTACAATGAGCAGTTCTTC
NA	TRBV29-1	NA	TRBJ1-1	13	CSVEGGLGTEAFF	TGCAGCGTGGAGGGGGGTTTGGGGACTGAAGCTTTCTTT
few	TRBV30	NA	TRBJ1-2	12	CAWSSGPYGYTF	TGTGCCTGGAGTTCAGGGCCCTATGGCTACACCTTC
many	TRBV28	NA	TRBJ2-7	14	CASRYSGPHYEQYF	TGTGCCAGCAGATACTCGGGACCTCACTACGAGCAGTACTTC
many	TRBV2	NA	TRBJ1-5	13	CASSLGTYQPQHF	TGTGCCAGCAGTTTAGGGACGTATCAGCCCCAGCATTTT
many	TRBV12-3/TRBV12-4	NA	TRBJ2-3	14	CASSFSGLTDTQYF	TGTGCCAGCAGTTTTAGCGGCCTCACAGATACGCAGTATTTT
many	TRBV6-6	TRBD1	TRBJ2-5	15	CASSYSGTEEETQYF	TGTGCCAGCAGTTACTCCGGGACAGAAGAAGAGACCCAGTACTTC
many	TRBV20-1	TRBD2	TRBJ2-3	16	CSARLAGGRETDTQYF	TGCAGTGCGAGACTAGCGGGAGGCCGCGAAACAGATACGCAGTATTTT
many	TRBV11-2	NA	TRBJ2-1	13	CASSLDRDGKQFF	TGTGCCAGCAGCTTAGATCGGGACGGTAAGCAGTTCTTC
NA	TRBV20-1	NA	TRBJ1-5	16	CSARQGSLYIGQPQHF	TGCAGTGCTAGACAGGGTTCCTTATACATCGGTCAGCCCCAGCATTTT
few	TRBV30	NA	TRBJ2-2	15	CAWKRRGRDTGELFF	TGTGCCTGGAAAAGGAGGGGGCGGGACACCGGGGAGCTGTTTTTT
NA	TRBV6-2/TRBV6-3	NA	TRBJ2-3	15	CASSYAVEGTDTQYF	TGTGCCAGCAGTTACGCGGTGGAGGGCACAGATACGCAGTATTTT
NA	TRBV19	TRBD1	TRBJ2-1	15	CASSTDRNSWNEQFF	TGTGCCAGTAGTACGGACAGGAATTCATGGAATGAGCAGTTCTTC
NA	TRBV6-1	TRBD1	TRBJ1-5	17	CATCLGQGALRNQPQHF	TGTGCCACCTGTTTGGGACAGGGGGCATTACGGAATCAGCCCCAGCATTTT